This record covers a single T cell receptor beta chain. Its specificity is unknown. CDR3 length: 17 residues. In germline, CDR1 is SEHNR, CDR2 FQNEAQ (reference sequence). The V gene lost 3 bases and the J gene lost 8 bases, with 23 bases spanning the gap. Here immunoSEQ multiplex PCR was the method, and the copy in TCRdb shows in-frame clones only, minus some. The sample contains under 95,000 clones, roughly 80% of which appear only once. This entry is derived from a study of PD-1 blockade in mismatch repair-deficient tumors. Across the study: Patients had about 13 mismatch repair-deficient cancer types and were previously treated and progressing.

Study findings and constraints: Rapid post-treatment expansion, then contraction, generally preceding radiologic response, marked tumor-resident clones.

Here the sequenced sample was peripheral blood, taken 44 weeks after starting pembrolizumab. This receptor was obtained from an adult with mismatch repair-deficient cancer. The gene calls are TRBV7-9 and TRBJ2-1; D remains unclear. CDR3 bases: TGTGCCAGCAGCTTTAATCCCTTATTGGAAGGCCAGGATGAGCAGTTCTTC. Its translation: CASSFNPLLEGQDEQFF.